This T cell receptor (beta chain) was captured by sequencing in a study of graft-versus-host responses after intestinal transplantation. Turning to the study itself: Tacrolimus and steroids were given for two to four years to all recipients after anti-thymocyte globulin induction.

Whole-study findings and limits: Marrow from the recipient contained GvH clones, some of which had appeared first in ileum or blood.

Graft-derived tissue was subjected to processing to liberate intraepithelial and lamina propria lymphocytes. Assay used: immunoSEQ multiplex PCR; TCRdb lists only in-frame clones, some missing. This sample has some 15,000 clones; 65% to 90% occur once, and the top ten carry 3.8%. A word on this clone: As yet, its antigen is unknown.

This CDR3 is built from 15 residues. Trimming pared 2 bases from V and 5 bases from J, leaving 16 bases between. Germline V gives CDR1 SGDLS, CDR2 YYNGEE. The sequence came from a human patient who received an intestinal transplant, so some T cells may come from the graft donor. Sequences were derived from ileum tissue, sampled 580 to 600 days after intestinal transplantation. The chain combines TRBV9 with TRBJ2-5; D might be TRBD1 (5 bases). CDR3 coding DNA: TGTGCCAGCAGCGTGCAGGGTAGGATTTGGGAGACCCAGTACTTC. Protein product: CASSVQGRIWETQYF. Full variable domain (remainder filled in from reference TRBV9 and TRBJ2-5): DSGVTQTPKHLITATGQRVTLRCSPRSGDLSVYWYQQSLDQGLQFLIQYYNGEERAKGNILERFSAQQFPDLHSELNLSSLELGDSALYFCASSVQGRIWETQYFGPGTRLLVL.